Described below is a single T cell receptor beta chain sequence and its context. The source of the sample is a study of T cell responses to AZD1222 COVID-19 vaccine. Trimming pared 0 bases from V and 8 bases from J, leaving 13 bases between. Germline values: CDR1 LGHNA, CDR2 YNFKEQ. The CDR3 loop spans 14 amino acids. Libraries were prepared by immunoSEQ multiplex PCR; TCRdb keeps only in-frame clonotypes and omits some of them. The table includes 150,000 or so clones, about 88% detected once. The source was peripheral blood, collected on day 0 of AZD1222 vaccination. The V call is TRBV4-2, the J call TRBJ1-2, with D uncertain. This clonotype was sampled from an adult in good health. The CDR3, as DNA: TGTGCCAGCAGCCAAGATGCGGGGTTCCAGGGCTACACCTTC. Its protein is CASSQDAGFQGYTF.